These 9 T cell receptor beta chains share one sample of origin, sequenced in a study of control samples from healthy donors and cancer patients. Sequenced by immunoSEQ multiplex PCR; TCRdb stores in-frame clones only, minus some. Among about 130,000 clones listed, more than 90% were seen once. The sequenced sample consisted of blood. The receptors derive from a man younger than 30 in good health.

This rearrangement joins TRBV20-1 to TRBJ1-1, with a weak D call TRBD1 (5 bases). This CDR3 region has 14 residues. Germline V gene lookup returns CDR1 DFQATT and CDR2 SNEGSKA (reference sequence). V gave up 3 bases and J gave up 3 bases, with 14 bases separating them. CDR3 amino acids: CSASMWGGDTEAFF. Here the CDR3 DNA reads TGCAGTGCTAGTATGTGGGGCGGGGACACTGAAGCTTTCTTT.

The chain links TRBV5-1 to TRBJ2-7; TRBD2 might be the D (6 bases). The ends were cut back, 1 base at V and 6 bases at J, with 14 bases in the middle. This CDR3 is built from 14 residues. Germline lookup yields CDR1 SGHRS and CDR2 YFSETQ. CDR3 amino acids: CASSLITGSLEQYF. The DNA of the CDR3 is TGCGCCAGCAGCTTGATTACCGGGAGCCTCGAGCAGTACTTC.

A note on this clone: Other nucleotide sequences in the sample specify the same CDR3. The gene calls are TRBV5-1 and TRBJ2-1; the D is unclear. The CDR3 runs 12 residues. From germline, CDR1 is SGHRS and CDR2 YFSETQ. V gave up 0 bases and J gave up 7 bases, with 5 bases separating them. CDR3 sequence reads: CASSLEGNEQFF. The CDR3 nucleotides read TGCGCCAGCAGCTTGGAAGGGAATGAGCAGTTCTTC. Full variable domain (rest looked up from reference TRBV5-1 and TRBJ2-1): KAGVTQTPRYLIKTRGQQVTLSCSPISGHRSVSWYQQTPGQGLQFLFEYFSETQRNKGNFPGRFSGRQFSNSRSEMNVSTLELGDSALYLCASSLEGNEQFFGPGTRLTVL.

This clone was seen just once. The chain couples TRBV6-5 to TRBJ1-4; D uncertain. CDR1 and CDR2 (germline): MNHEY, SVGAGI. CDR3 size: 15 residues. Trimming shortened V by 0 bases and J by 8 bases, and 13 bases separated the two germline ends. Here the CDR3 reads CASSYSGKSREKLFF. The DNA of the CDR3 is TGTGCCAGCAGTTACTCCGGGAAAAGTCGCGAAAAACTGTTTTTT.

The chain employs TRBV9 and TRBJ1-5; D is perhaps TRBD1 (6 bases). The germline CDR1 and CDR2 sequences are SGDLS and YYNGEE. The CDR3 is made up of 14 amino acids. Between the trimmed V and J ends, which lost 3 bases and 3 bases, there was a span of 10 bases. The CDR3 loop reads CASSAAGDNQPQHF. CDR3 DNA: TGTGCCAGCAGCGCCGCAGGGGACAATCAGCCCCAGCATTTT.

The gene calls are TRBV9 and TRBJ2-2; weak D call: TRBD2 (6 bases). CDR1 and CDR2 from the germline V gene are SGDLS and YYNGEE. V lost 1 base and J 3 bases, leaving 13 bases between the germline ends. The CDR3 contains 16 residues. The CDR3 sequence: CASSVRGGTYTGELFF. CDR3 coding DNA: TGTGCCAGCAGCGTAAGAGGCGGGACCTACACCGGGGAGCTGTTTTTT.

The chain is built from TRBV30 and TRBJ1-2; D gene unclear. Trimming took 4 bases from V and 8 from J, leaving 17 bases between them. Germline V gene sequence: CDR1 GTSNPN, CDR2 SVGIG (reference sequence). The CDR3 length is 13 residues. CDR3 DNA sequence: TGTGCCTGGATGAAGAATCACGCGGGGGGCTACACCTTC. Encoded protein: CAWMKNHAGGYTF.

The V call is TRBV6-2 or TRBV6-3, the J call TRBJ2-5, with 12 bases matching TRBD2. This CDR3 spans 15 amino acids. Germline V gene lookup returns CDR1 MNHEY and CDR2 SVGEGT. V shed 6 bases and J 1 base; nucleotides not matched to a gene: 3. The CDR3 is CASSQLAGGQETQYF. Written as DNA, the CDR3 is TGTGCCAGCAGCCAACTAGCGGGGGGCCAAGAGACCCAGTACTTC.

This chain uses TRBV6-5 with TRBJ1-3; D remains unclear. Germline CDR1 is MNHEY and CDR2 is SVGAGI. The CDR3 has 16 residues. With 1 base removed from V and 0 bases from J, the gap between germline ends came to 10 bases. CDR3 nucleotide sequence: TGTGCCAGCAGTTACTTCCCACACACCTCTGGAAACACCATATATTTT. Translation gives CASSYFPHTSGNTIYF.